What follows describes a single T cell receptor beta chain. Its antigen remains unidentified. Profiled with immunoSEQ multiplex PCR; TCRdb holds only in-frame clones, not every one. The sample lists 90,000 to 150,000 clones, more than 85% occurring once. These data belong to a study of T cell responses to AZD1222 COVID-19 vaccine. Study as a whole: Second-dose schedules of about 4 or about 12 weeks were combined.

The CDR3 consists of 13 residues. Germline V gene data show CDR1 as LGHNA and CDR2 as YSLEER. Trimming pared 5 bases from V and 2 bases from J, leaving 7 bases between. Study conclusions and caveats: Once two AZD1222 doses were given, Spike-specific TCR breadth and depth went up. Baseline seropositives among AZD1222 recipients totaled only 5 to 7. Close to half of spike-specific TCRs reportedly recognize unmutated variant regions.

The sample here was peripheral blood, taken on day 0 of AZD1222 vaccination. The sequence derives from an adult in good health. The rearrangement links TRBV4-3 to TRBJ1-3; D uncertain. Written as DNA, the CDR3 is TGCGCCAGCAGCGCAACACCTGGAAACACCATATATTTT. Translating gives CASSATPGNTIYF.